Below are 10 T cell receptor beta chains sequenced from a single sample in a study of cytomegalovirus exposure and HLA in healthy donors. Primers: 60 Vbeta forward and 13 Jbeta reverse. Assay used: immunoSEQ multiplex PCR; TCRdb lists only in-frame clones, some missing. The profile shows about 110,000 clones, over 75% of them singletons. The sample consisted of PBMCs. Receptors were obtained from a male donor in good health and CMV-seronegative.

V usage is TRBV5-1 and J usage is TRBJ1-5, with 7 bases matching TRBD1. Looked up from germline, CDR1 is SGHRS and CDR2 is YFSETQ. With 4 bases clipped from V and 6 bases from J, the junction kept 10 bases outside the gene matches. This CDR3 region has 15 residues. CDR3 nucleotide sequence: TGCGCCAGCAGCCTAGGACAGGTCGAGGGTCAGCCCCAGCATTTT. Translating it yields CASSLGQVEGQPQHF. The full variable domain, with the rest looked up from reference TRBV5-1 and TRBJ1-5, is KAGVTQTPRYLIKTRGQQVTLSCSPISGHRSVSWYQQTPGQGLQFLFEYFSETQRNKGNFPGRFSGRQFSNSRSEMNVSTLELGDSALYLCASSLGQVEGQPQHFGDGTRLSIL.

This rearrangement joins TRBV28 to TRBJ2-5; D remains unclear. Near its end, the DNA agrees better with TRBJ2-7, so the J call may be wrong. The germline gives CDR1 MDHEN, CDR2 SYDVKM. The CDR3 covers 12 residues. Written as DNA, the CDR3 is TGTGCCAGCAGTTTGCGAACCTACGAGCAGTACTTC. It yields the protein CASSLRTYEQYF.

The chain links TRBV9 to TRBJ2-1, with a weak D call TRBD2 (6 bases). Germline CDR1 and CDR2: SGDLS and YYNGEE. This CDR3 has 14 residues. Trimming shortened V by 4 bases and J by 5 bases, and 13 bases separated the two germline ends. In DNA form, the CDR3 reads TGTGCCAGCAGCCCGCGGGGCGGCCACAATGAGCAGTTCTTC. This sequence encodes CASSPRGGHNEQFF.

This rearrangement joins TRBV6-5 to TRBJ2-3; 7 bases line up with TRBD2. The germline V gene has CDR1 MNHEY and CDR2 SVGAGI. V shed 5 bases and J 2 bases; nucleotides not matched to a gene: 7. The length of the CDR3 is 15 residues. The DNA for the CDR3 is TGTGCCAGCAGTCGCCTACTAGCGCACACAGATACGCAGTATTTT. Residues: CASSRLLAHTDTQYF.

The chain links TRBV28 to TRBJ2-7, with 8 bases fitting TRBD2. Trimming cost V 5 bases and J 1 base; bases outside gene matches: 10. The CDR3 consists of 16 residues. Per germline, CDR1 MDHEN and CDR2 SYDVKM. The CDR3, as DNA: TGTGCCAGCAGTGTCCAATGGACTAGCAGATCCTACGAGCAGTACTTC. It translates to CASSVQWTSRSYEQYF. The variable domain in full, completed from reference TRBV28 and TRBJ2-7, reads DVKVTQSSRYLVKRTGEKVFLECVQDMDHENMFWYRQDPGLGLRLIYFSYDVKMKEKGDIPEGYSVSREKKERFSLILESASTNQTSMYLCASSVQWTSRSYEQYFGPGTRLTVT.

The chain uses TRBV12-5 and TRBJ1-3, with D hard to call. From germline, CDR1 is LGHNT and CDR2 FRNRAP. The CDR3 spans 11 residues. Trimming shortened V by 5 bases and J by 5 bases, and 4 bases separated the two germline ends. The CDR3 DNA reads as TGTGCTAGTGGTCCAAGAAACACCATATATTTT. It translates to CASGPRNTIYF.

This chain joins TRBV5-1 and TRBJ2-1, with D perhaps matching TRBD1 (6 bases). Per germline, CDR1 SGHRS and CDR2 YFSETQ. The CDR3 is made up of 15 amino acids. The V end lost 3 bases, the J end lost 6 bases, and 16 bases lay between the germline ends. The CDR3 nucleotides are TGCGCCAGCAGCTCCCGTTTGGGGGCGGGCAATGAGCAGTTCTTC. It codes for CASSSRLGAGNEQFF.

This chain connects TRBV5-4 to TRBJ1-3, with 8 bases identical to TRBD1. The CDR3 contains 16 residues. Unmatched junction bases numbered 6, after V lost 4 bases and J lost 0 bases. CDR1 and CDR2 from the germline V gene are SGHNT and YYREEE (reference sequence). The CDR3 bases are TGTGCCAGCAGCGAGGGACAGGTAGACTCTGGAAACACCATATATTTT. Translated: CASSEGQVDSGNTIYF.

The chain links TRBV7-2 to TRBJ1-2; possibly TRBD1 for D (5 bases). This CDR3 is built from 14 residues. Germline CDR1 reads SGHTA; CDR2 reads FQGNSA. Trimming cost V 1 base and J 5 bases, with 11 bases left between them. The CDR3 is CASSLGRAWYGYTF. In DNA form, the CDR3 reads TGTGCCAGCAGCTTAGGCAGGGCGTGGTATGGCTACACCTTC. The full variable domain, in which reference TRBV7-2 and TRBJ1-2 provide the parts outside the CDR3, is GAGVSQSPSNKVTEKGKDVELRCDPISGHTALYWYRQSLGQGLEFLIYFQGNSAPDKSGLPSDRFSAERTGGSVSTLTIQRTQQEDSAVYLCASSLGRAWYGYTFGSGTRLTVV.

This chain's CDR3 is CASSTRDPGNTIYF. In nucleotides, the CDR3 is TGTGCCAGCAGTACCAGGGATCCAGGAAACACCATATATTTT. The chain uses TRBV6-5 and TRBJ1-3, with a possible D match to TRBD1 (5 bases). From germline, CDR1 is MNHEY and CDR2 SVGAGI. The length of the CDR3 is 14 residues. V lost 5 bases to trimming and J lost 4 bases, with 12 bases between them.